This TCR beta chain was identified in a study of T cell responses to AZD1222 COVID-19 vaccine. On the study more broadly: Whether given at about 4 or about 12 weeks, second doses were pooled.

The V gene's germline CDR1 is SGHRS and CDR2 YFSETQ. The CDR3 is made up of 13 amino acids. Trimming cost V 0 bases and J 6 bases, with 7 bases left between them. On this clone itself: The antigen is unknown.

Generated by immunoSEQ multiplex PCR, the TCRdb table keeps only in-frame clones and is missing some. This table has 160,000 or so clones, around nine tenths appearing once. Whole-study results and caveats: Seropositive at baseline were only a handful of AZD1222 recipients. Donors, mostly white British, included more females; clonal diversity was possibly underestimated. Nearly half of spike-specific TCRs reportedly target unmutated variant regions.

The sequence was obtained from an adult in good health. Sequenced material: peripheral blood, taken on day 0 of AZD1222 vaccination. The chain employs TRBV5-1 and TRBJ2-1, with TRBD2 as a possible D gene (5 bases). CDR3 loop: CASSLGLANEQFF. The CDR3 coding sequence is TGCGCCAGCAGCTTGGGGCTAGCCAATGAGCAGTTCTTC.